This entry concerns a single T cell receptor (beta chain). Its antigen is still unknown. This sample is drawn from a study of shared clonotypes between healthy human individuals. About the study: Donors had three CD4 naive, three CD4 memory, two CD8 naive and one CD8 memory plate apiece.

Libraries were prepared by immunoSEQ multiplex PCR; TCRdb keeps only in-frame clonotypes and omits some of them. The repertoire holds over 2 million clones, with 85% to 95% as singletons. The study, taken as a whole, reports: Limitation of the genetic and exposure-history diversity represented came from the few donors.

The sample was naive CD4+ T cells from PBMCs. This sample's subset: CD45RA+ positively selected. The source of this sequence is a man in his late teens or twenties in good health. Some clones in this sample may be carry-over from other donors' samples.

CDR3 DNA: TGTGCCAGCAGTTACCCCGCGAACAATGAGCAGTTCTTC. Amino acids: CASSYPANNEQFF. The chain recombines TRBV6-5 with TRBJ2-1; D not resolved. Trimming took 2 bases from V and 5 from J, leaving 7 bases between them. CDR3 length: 13 amino acids. Germline lookup yields CDR1 MNHEY and CDR2 SVGAGI.